The clone carrying this TCR beta chain was detected only a few times. Documented time point: persistent/refractory GD, antithyroid drugs over 5 years with positive TRAb. PBMC RNA served as the TCR library source. This sample is drawn from a study of regulatory T cells in long-lasting Graves disease. Combining iRepertoire HTBI primers with Arm-PCR of CDR3 regions, the authors built TCR beta libraries. TCRdb ran MiXCR on the multiplex PCR reads and lists one entry per CDR3 protein. There are roughly 400,000 distinct CDR3 sequences in the sample; under 25% occur only once, and roughly 20% lies in the top ten. This CDR3 has 12 residues. V shed 4 bases and J shed 5 bases, with 8 bases lying between them. CDR1 and CDR2 (germline): MDHEN, SYDVKM.

This sample comprised peripheral blood mononuclear cells (PBMCs), obtained when the disease was refractory, from a patient treated with antithyroid drugs. The genes are TRBV28 and TRBJ1-2, with no clear D. The sequence came from a female donor with Graves disease. CDR3 protein: CASSSSLYGYTF. The CDR3 DNA is TGTGCCAGCAGTTCCAGTTTGTATGGCTACACCTTC.